Listed here are 2 T cell receptor beta chains from one sample, sequenced in a study of human T cells and chemical hapten exposure. TCRdb processed the RACE reads anew with MiXCR; each CDR3 protein has one entry. This repertoire shows 35,000 to 50,000 distinct CDR3 sequences, around an eighth found once; its top ten account for 5.7%. As for time point: pre-sensitization, week 0. Treatment given: therapeutic diphenylcyclopropenone sensitization with weekly scalp DPC. Sequences were derived from whole blood, sampled in connection with sensitization to the hapten diphenylcyclopropenone (DPC). All receptors derive from a woman between 25 and 40 years old with alopecia areata. Some clones in this sample may be carry-over from other donors' samples.

The CDR3 here is CSVRRTEAFF. The CDR3 nucleotides are TGCAGCGTCCGACGGACTGAAGCTTTCTTT. This chain joins TRBV29-1 and TRBJ1-1; D is unclear. CDR3 length: 10 amino acids. CDR1 is SQVTM, CDR2 ANQGSEA, per germline. V shed 6 bases and J shed 5 bases, with 7 bases lying between them.

This clonotype was recorded many times. This chain connects TRBV18 to TRBJ2-7; 7 bases are a match to TRBD1. The length of the CDR3 is 13 residues. Germline V gives CDR1 KGHSH, CDR2 LQKENI. Trimming took 6 bases from V and 12 from J; bases not matched to a gene: 14. The CDR3 spells CASSPIDRAPGYF. DNA for the CDR3: TGTGCCAGCTCCCCAATCGACAGGGCCCCGGGGTACTTC.